This TCR beta chain was obtained from a study of T-cell memory formation after mild COVID-19 (TCRdb year 2021). About the study as a whole: TCR sequence clusters from the two donors were largely donor specific. T-cell clones expanding and contracting after mild COVID-19 in a couple of donors were tracked by longitudinal TCRalpha and TCRbeta repertoire sequencing. Two young, previously healthy adult volunteers made up the cohort, one male and one female. Results and caveats for the whole study, not just this receptor: Whether the second-wave clones peaking on day 37 were SARS-CoV-2 specific was not confirmed. Contracting CD4+ clones were located mainly in the CM and EM memory subsets, whereas CD8+ clones were found to be enriched in EMRA. Only two mild cases were covered in the study, and larger cohorts including severe cases with pre-infection samples were considered necessary. Clones contracting from day 15 to 85 had balanced CD4/CD8 phenotypes, while a second wave expanding from day 15 to 37 was biased towards CD4+. Some responding clones were detected in pre-infection memory, which suggested that pre-existing cross-reactive memory T cells had joined the SARS-CoV-2 response.

Concerning this clonotype itself: No cognate antigen has been identified for it. Base qualities are not recorded, but no much larger clone differs from it by a single base.

Looking up the germline V gene yields CDR1 MDHEN and CDR2 SYDVKM. Including the terminal cysteine and phenylalanine, the CDR3 comprises 17 residues. Of the read, only the CDR3 DNA is kept; its 51 bases are in frame from base 1. The V and J ends are trimmed by 4 bases and 0 bases, leaving 16 bases between them. TCRdb records Illumina NovaSeq 6000 as the sequencer. TCRalpha and TCRbeta cDNA libraries were constructed by 5'RACE with constant-segment primers, with sample barcodes and unique molecular identifiers being introduced. RNA was extracted from every sample with Trizol reagent. Amplification of the libraries took two PCR steps, and the second step added a second sample barcode plus Illumina TruSeq adapters. The libraries were sequenced on an Illumina NovaSeq using 2 x 150 bp paired-end reads. The authors' pipeline ran thus. Reads were demultiplexed and collapsed into UMI-guided consensus sequences with migec v1.2.7. Using mixcr v2.1.11, UMI consensuses were aligned to TRA and TRB V and J templates and then assembled into clonotypes. Clonotypes were classified as expanded or contracted when called significant by both edgeR and NoisET, with noise models trained on biological replicates. For edgeR calls, the cutoffs were a false discovery rate-adjusted p below 0.01 and a log2 fold-change threshold of 1. As an exploratory analysis of dynamics, max-normalized trajectories of the 1000 most abundant clonotypes were examined by PCA with hierarchical clustering. Each responding clone was given a CD4 or CD8 phenotype based on the CD4+ and CD8+ repertoires, which had been sequenced separately. The public reads were run again by TCRdb, first through fastp at Q25 and then through MiXCR, and only productive beta chains were kept. Each entry merges the rows of one CDR3 protein and shows their most common DNA and genes. The V and J calls shown here were made by TCRdb, not taken from the authors' results. For this sample the table gives about 150,000 distinct CDR3 sequences, of which over 10% were detected only once. The top ten clones comprise approximately 3.6% of the sample.

PBMCs were isolated by Ficoll-Paque density gradient centrifugation. The rearranged segments are TRBV28 and TRBJ1-5; the D gene is perhaps TRBD1, on 6 matching bases. This TCR was recovered from a man aged 18 to 29 who had mild COVID-19 (a few samples of this study predate the infection). The sample titles of this study are shuffled in the database, so cell type and time point are left out; the donor was told from shared clones. Input material: PBMCs or a T cell subset sorted from them (not recorded which). The CDR3 sequence is CASSSYYRVTSNQPQHF. The DNA sequence follows: TGTGCCAGCAGTTCCTACTACAGGGTAACTAGCAATCAGCCCCAGCATTTT.